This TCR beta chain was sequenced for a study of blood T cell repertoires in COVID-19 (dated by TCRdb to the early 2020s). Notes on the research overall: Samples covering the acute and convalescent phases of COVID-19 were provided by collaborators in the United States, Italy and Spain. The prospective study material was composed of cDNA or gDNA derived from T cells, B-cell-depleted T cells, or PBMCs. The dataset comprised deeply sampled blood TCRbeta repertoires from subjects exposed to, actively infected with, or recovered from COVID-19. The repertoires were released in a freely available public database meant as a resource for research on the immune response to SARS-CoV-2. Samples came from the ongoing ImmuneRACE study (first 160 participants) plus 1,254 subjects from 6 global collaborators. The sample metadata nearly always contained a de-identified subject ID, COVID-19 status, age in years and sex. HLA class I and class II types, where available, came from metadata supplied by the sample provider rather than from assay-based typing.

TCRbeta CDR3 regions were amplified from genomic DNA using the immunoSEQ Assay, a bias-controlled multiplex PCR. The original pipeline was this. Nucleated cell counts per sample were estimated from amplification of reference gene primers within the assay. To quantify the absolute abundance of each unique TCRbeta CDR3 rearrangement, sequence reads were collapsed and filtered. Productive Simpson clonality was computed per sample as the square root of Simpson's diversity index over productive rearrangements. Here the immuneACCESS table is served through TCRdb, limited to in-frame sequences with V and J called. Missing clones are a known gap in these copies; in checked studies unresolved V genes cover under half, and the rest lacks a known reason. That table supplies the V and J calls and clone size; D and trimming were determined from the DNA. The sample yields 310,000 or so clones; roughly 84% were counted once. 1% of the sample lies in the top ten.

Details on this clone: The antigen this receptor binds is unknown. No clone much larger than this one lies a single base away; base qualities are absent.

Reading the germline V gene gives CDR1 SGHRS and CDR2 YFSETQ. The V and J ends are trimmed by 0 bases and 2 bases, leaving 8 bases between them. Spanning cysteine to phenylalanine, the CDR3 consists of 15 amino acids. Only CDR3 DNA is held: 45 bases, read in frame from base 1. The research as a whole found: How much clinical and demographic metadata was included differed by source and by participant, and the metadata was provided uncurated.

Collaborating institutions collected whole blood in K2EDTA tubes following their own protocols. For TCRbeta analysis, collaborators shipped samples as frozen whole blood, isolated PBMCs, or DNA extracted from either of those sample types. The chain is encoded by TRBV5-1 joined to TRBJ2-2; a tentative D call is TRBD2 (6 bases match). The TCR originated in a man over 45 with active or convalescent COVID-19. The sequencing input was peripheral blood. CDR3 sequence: CASSLGGTNTGELFF. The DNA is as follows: TGCGCCAGCAGCTTGGGCGGGACCAACACCGGGGAGCTGTTTTTT.